This T cell receptor beta chain was profiled in a study of response to subunit inactivated influenza vaccine. One entry per CDR3 protein results from TCRdb running MiXCR on the RT-PCR reads. Among under 800,000 distinct CDR3 sequences listed, about 15% were seen once. This clonotype was detected ten times or more. CDR3 size: 12 residues. Trimming removed 0 bases from V and 6 bases from J, with 8 bases in between. From germline, CDR1 is DFQATT and CDR2 SNEGSKA (reference sequence). The sequenced sample was PBMCs from blood, obtained 14 to 15 days before vaccination. This TCR derives from a man in his fifties or sixties who received an inactivated influenza vaccine. The chain combines TRBV20-1 with TRBJ1-2; D gene unclear. CDR3 sequence (DNA): TGCAGTGCTAGAGATAGCGCCCATGGCTACACCTTC. Protein: CSARDSAHGYTF.